This entry lists 30 T cell receptor beta chains sequenced from one sample in a study of blood T cell repertoires in COVID-19. The data were produced by immunoSEQ multiplex PCR, yet TCRdb's version contains in-frame clones alone and is incomplete. The sample yields approximately 94,000 clones, about 80% seen once. Sequenced input: peripheral blood. Receptor source: a woman aged 70 to 79 with acute or convalescent COVID-19.

The genes are TRBV5-5 and TRBJ1-1, with D possibly TRBD1 on 6 matching bases. Germline loops: CDR1 SGHKS, CDR2 YYEKEE (reference sequence). The CDR3 covers 14 residues. Trimming pared 5 bases from V and 1 base from J, leaving 12 bases between. The CDR3 coding sequence is TGTGCCAGCAGTCGCGACAGGTGGAACACTGAAGCTTTCTTT. It yields the protein CASSRDRWNTEAFF.

The rearrangement joins TRBV9 to TRBJ2-2, with D tentatively TRBD1 (5 bases). The CDR3 loop spans 14 amino acids. Germline-derived CDR1 and CDR2 are SGDLS and YYNGEE. V dropped 0 bases and J dropped 9 bases, with 12 bases sitting between them. The CDR3 protein is CASSVAVDSRELFF. The CDR3 DNA follows: TGTGCCAGCAGCGTAGCTGTTGACAGTCGGGAGCTGTTTTTT.

This chain joins TRBV27 and TRBJ1-2; a possible D gene is TRBD1 (6 bases). The CDR3 extends over 16 amino acids. Trimming removed 6 bases at V and 0 bases at J, with 17 bases between. CDR1 is MNHEY, CDR2 SMNVEV, per germline (reference sequence). The CDR3 sequence is CASSPGGGAANYGYTF. DNA for the CDR3: TGTGCCAGCAGCCCAGGTGGGGGGGCAGCTAACTATGGCTACACCTTC.

CDR3 DNA sequence: TGTGCCAGCAGTTACGCAGGGGGCTGGAATGGCTACACCTTC. Protein: CASSYAGGWNGYTF. This chain links TRBV6-5 with TRBJ1-2, with 8 bases lining up with TRBD1. This CDR3 has 14 amino acids. CDR1 and CDR2 from the germline V gene are MNHEY and SVGAGI. The V and J ends lost 2 bases and 6 bases, in that order; junction bases with no gene match: 5.

This chain connects TRBV6-5 to TRBJ1-1; D possibly corresponds to TRBD1 (6 bases). CDR1 is MNHEY and CDR2 is SVGAGI in the germline V gene. The CDR3 spans 14 residues. V gave up 6 bases and J gave up 1 base, with 12 bases separating them. CDR3 sequence reads: CASRETGPNTEAFF. CDR3 in DNA: TGTGCCAGCAGGGAGACAGGACCGAACACTGAAGCTTTCTTT.

The genes are TRBV9 and TRBJ2-2, with a weak D call TRBD1 (6 bases). The CDR3 length is 16 residues. The V gene lost 0 bases and the J gene lost 2 bases, with 11 bases spanning the gap. Per the germline V gene, CDR1 is SGDLS and CDR2 is YYNGEE. The CDR3 region has the DNA TGTGCCAGCAGCGTAGAGCCCAGGGGAAACACCGGGGAGCTGTTTTTT. This sequence encodes CASSVEPRGNTGELFF. Full variable domain (rest looked up from reference TRBV9 and TRBJ2-2): DSGVTQTPKHLITATGQRVTLRCSPRSGDLSVYWYQQSLDQGLQFLIQYYNGEERAKGNILERFSAQQFPDLHSELNLSSLELGDSALYFCASSVEPRGNTGELFFGEGSRLTVL.

This chain links TRBV19 with TRBJ2-1; 7 bases agree with TRBD2. CDR3 length: 14 residues. Looked up from germline, CDR1 is LNHDA and CDR2 is SQIVND (reference sequence). J gave up 4 bases and V 3 bases, and 3 bases lay outside the gene matches. The CDR3: CASSMGGDYNEQFF. The CDR3 nucleotides are TGTGCCAGTAGTATGGGGGGGGATTACAATGAGCAGTTCTTC. The full variable domain, with the rest looked up from reference TRBV19 and TRBJ2-1, is DGGITQSPKYLFRKEGQNVTLSCEQNLNHDAMYWYRQDPGQGLRLIYYSQIVNDFQKGDIAEGYSVSREKKESFPLTVTSAQKNPTAFYLCASSMGGDYNEQFFGPGTRLTVL.

V gene TRBV29-1 combines with J gene TRBJ1-1, with TRBD1 as a possible D gene (5 bases). V was cut by 2 bases and J by 6 bases, with 7 bases left in between. Germline assignment: CDR1 SQVTM and CDR2 ANQGSEA. This CDR3 comprises 11 residues. The CDR3 loop is CSVEPGAEAFF. The CDR3 DNA follows: TGCAGCGTTGAACCGGGGGCTGAAGCTTTCTTT. Complete variable domain (other parts from reference TRBV29-1 and TRBJ1-1): SAVISQKPSRDICQRGTSLTIQCQVDSQVTMMFWYRQQPGQSLTLIATANQGSEATYESGFVIDKFPISRPNLTFSTLTVSNMSPEDSSIYLCSVEPGAEAFFGQGTRLTVV.

V gene TRBV5-1 combines with J gene TRBJ2-1; TRBD2 agrees at 11 bases. Trimming at V came to 0 bases and at J to 16 bases, leaving 18 bases not matched to a gene. CDR3 length: 17 amino acids. From germline, CDR1 is SGHRS and CDR2 YFSETQ. DNA for the CDR3: TGCGCCAGCAGCTTGGACGTAGCGGGGGGGCGTGACACATCGCGATTCTTC. It translates to CASSLDVAGGRDTSRFF.

As concerns this clone: The junction shows a germline mismatch at one end, possibly a read error. The chain couples TRBV5-1 to TRBJ2-2; 8 bases are a match to TRBD1. CDR1 and CDR2 (germline): SGHRS, YFSETQ. The CDR3 has 19 residues. The CDR3 DNA reads as TGCGCCAACAGCTTGTCGACAGGGGAGCCGGGGTATAACACCGGGGAGCTGTTTTTT. This sequence encodes CANSLSTGEPGYNTGELFF. The variable domain in full, completed from reference TRBV5-1 and TRBJ2-2, reads KAGVTQTPRYLIKTRGQQVTLSCSPISGHRSVSWYQQTPGQGLQFLFEYFSETQRNKGNFPGRFSGRQFSNSRSEMNVSTLELGDSALYLCANSLSTGEPGYNTGELFFGEGSRLTVL.

The chain is built from TRBV19 and TRBJ2-6; the match to TRBD1 covers 7 bases. This CDR3 is built from 17 residues. Germline assignment: CDR1 LNHDA and CDR2 SQIVND (reference sequence). J was trimmed by 4 bases and V by 4 bases; bases with no gene match: 10. DNA of the CDR3: TGTGCCAGTAGTACTCCGAGACAGGGATCCGGGGCCAACGTCCTGACTTTC. Protein: CASSTPRQGSGANVLTF.

This chain uses TRBV4-3 with TRBJ1-1; D remains unclear. This CDR3 is 13 amino acids long. Per germline, CDR1 LGHNA and CDR2 YSLEER. V was pared by 0 bases and J by 5 bases, with 7 bases between. CDR3 nucleotide sequence: TGCGCCAGCAGCCAAGATGAGAGGACTGAAGCTTTCTTT. The encoded protein is CASSQDERTEAFF.

The CDR3 sequence is CAWSVSGAYTDTQYF. CDR3 coding DNA: TGTGCCTGGAGTGTAAGCGGGGCCTACACAGATACGCAGTATTTT. V gene TRBV30 combines with J gene TRBJ2-3; 7 bases match TRBD2. The CDR3 runs 15 residues. V was clipped by 0 bases and J by 2 bases; unmatched bases: 5. Germline V CDR1 and CDR2: GTSNPN, SVGIG (reference sequence).

The chain uses TRBV15 and TRBJ1-1; no firm D call. V was cut by 0 bases and J by 0 bases, with 5 bases left in between. Germline assignment: CDR1 LNHNV and CDR2 YYDKDF (reference sequence). There are 14 residues in the CDR3. CDR3 bases: TGTGCCACCAGCAGAGAGGGCTTGAACACTGAAGCTTTCTTT. Its translation: CATSREGLNTEAFF.

This clone is medium-sized (0.01 to 0.1%) by share. The chain joins TRBV5-6 to TRBJ2-7; possibly TRBD1 for D (5 bases). Trimming left V 4 bases short and J 7 bases short, with 24 bases between. Per the germline V gene, CDR1 is SGHDT and CDR2 is YYEEEE. The CDR3 has 16 amino acids. CDR3 sequence: CASSPTSQGPKKEQYV. The DNA for the CDR3 is TGTGCCAGCAGCCCTACGAGCCAGGGCCCAAAGAAGGAGCAGTACGTC.

In the case of this clone: Other DNA sequences from this sample encode an identical CDR3 as well. The chain is built from TRBV2 and TRBJ1-4, with TRBD1 as a possible D gene (6 bases). V was shortened by 1 base and J by 7 bases, with 13 bases between the two germline ends. Germline assignment: CDR1 SNHLY and CDR2 FYNNEI. The CDR3 loop spans 15 amino acids. In DNA form, the CDR3 reads TGTGCCAGCAGTGAAGGGCGGGGGGCGGGTGAAAAACTGTTTTTT. This translates into CASSEGRGAGEKLFF.

The CDR3 here is CASSPAYGTGGTEAFF. The CDR3 DNA sequence: TGTGCCAGCAGTCCAGCTTACGGGACAGGCGGGACTGAAGCTTTCTTT. The rearrangement joins TRBV3-1 (or the pseudogene TRBV3-2) to TRBJ1-1; TRBD1 matches 8 bases. CDR1 and CDR2 from the germline V gene are LGHDT and YNNKEL (reference sequence). V shed 6 bases and J 5 bases; nucleotides not matched to a gene: 14. CDR3 length: 16 residues.

The V gene is TRBV19, the J gene TRBJ1-6; the match to TRBD1 covers 8 bases. The V gene's germline CDR1 is LNHDA and CDR2 SQIVND (reference sequence). The CDR3 totals 17 residues. The junction had 16 bases not matched to a gene; V was cut back by 8 bases and J by 7 bases. Here the CDR3 DNA reads TGTGCCAGTCGATCCGGACAGGGCTCGGCGAACAATTCACCCCTCCACTTT. This sequence encodes CASRSGQGSANNSPLHF.

This chain connects TRBV7-2 to TRBJ2-1, with 7 positions matching TRBD2. The CDR3 has 16 amino acids. Losses at the gene ends were 5 bases for V and 8 bases for J; bases not matched to a gene: 15. CDR1 and CDR2 (germline): SGHTA, FQGNSA. This CDR3 is CASSRRGSGGNDEQFF. The DNA for the CDR3 is TGTGCCAGCAGCAGGCGAGGTTCGGGAGGAAACGATGAGCAGTTCTTC.

The chain combines TRBV6-1 with TRBJ2-3; 10 bases are shared with TRBD1. After removal of 2 bases from V and 0 bases from J, the junction contained 2 bases not matched to a gene. Per germline, CDR1 MNHNS and CDR2 SASEGT. The CDR3 extends over 16 amino acids. The CDR3 DNA reads TGTGCCAGCAGTGAACCGGGACAGGGGAGCACAGATACGCAGTATTTT. This gives the protein CASSEPGQGSTDTQYF.

V usage is TRBV6-5 and J usage is TRBJ1-1; D not certain. Germline V gives CDR1 MNHEY, CDR2 SVGAGI. V dropped 7 bases and J dropped 5 bases, with 8 bases sitting between them. This CDR3 is built from 11 residues. CDR3 coding DNA: TGTGCCAGCATGACGGGTACTGAAGCTTTCTTT. Translating gives CASMTGTEAFF.

This clone was detected a few times. V gene TRBV4-2 combines with J gene TRBJ2-7; perhaps TRBD1 as D (6 bases). The ends were cut back, 0 bases at V and 4 bases at J, with 16 bases in the middle. CDR1 and CDR2 (germline): LGHNA, YNFKEQ. The CDR3 length is 16 residues. CDR3 amino acids: CASSQEITGSLYEQYF. DNA for the CDR3: TGTGCCAGCAGCCAAGAAATTACAGGGTCCCTATACGAGCAGTACTTC.

The count of this clone is one. The chain has TRBV30 and TRBJ1-5; weak D call: TRBD1 (6 bases). Per germline, CDR1 GTSNPN and CDR2 SVGIG (reference sequence). The germline V and J ends were trimmed by 0 bases and 4 bases, with 19 bases remaining between them. The CDR3 is made up of 17 amino acids. The CDR3 DNA sequence: TGTGCCTGGAGTGTACAAAGGGCGACAGGCCAAAATCAGCCCCAGCATTTT. Its translation is CAWSVQRATGQNQPQHF.

The table lists this clone with a count of one. The genes are TRBV21-1 and TRBJ1-1; no check of the table's D call, TRBD1, against the DNA was made. TRBV21-1 represents a pseudogene. This CDR3 is 15 amino acids long. The CDR3 is CASIRKKGENTEAFF. The DNA of the CDR3 is TGTGCCAGCATTCGAAAAAAAGGGGAGAACACTGAAGCTTTCTTT.

The V call is TRBV2, the J call TRBJ2-3, with 11 nucleotides matching TRBD2. V lost 1 base and J lost 2; bases outside the gene matches: 5. The germline CDR1 and CDR2 sequences are SNHLY and FYNNEI. This CDR3 is 17 amino acids long. The DNA of the CDR3 is TGTGCCAGCAGTGAAGAGGCTAGCGGGGGGCCCACAGATACGCAGTATTTT. Amino acids: CASSEEASGGPTDTQYF.

The chain carries TRBV29-1 and TRBJ2-1, with unresolved D. Trimming took 7 bases from V and 7 from J, leaving 14 bases between them. The germline CDR1 and CDR2 sequences are SQVTM and ANQGSEA. This CDR3 contains 12 residues. The CDR3 loop reads CSAKVNGNEQFF. For the CDR3, the DNA is TGCAGCGCCAAAGTAAACGGGAATGAGCAGTTCTTC.

This clone was recorded once. The V gene is TRBV27, the J gene TRBJ2-3; 8 bases map to TRBD2. The germline V gene encodes CDR1 MNHEY and CDR2 SMNVEV (reference sequence). This CDR3 contains 14 residues. With V trimmed by 8 bases and J by 4 bases, 8 bases remained unmatched. For the CDR3, the DNA is TGTGCCAGCGGCTTAGCGGGGAGGGCAGATACGCAGTATTTT. Amino acids: CASGLAGRADTQYF.

This clone qualifies as medium-sized. V gene TRBV15 combines with J gene TRBJ1-1, with a possible D match to TRBD1 (6 bases). Germline values: CDR1 LNHNV, CDR2 YYDKDF (reference sequence). The CDR3 loop spans 13 amino acids. Deletions cut 3 bases from V and 10 bases from J, with 15 bases between. The CDR3 region is CATSSFGLGAAFF. CDR3 DNA sequence: TGTGCCACCAGCAGTTTTGGCTTGGGGGCAGCTTTCTTT.

The J gene is TRBJ2-1, the V gene TRBV6-5; D remains ambiguous. V lost 6 bases to trimming and J lost 8 bases, with 14 bases between them. The germline CDR1 and CDR2 sequences are MNHEY and SVGAGI. The CDR3 is 13 amino acids. CDR3 amino acids: CASSRVDIHEQFF. As DNA, the CDR3 is TGTGCCAGCAGCCGCGTTGACATCCATGAGCAGTTCTTC.

The chain uses TRBV6-5 and TRBJ1-2; TRBD1 aligns across 9 bases. Unmatched junction bases numbered 8, after V lost 4 bases and J lost 5 bases. The CDR3 covers 15 residues. Germline V gene sequence: CDR1 MNHEY, CDR2 SVGAGI. The CDR3 loop is CASSSTGTGSYGYTF. The CDR3 nucleotides read TGTGCCAGCAGTTCCACCGGGACAGGGTCTTATGGCTACACCTTC.